This T cell receptor (beta chain) was found in a study of OX40 agonist ivuxolimab in advanced cancers. The CDR3 extends over 15 amino acids. Germline V gene sequence: CDR1 SGHTA, CDR2 FQGTGA. Germline trimming cut 5 bases from V and 5 bases from J; bases unmatched to any gene: 11. Profiling relied on immunoSEQ multiplex PCR, and the TCRdb table lists in-frame clones only, not all of them. This table holds about 42,000 clones, approximately 86% found once. This clone was seen more than once but under ten times. The chain employs TRBV7-3 and TRBJ1-1; 7 bases line up with TRBD1. The clonotype originates from an adult with an advanced solid tumor such as melanoma, head and neck, liver or kidney cancer. The specimen was CD4+ or CD8+ T cells sorted from blood, collected in a trial of the OX40 agonist ivuxolimab. The CDR3 coding sequence is TGTGCCAGCAGCCCCCTTACAGGGGATGGGACTGAAGCTTTCTTT. The encoded protein is CASSPLTGDGTEAFF.